The TCR beta chain under discussion was sequenced for a study of T cells in women clearing cervical HPV infection (dated by TCRdb to between 2017 and 2018). In terms of the full investigation: Cases were some 24 women with histologically confirmed HPV16-related CIN3 or worse, including 2 invasive cancers. Blood from cases was collected at the visit at which the lesion was first identified, whereas blood from controls was collected once infection was no longer detected. Nested within Costa Rica's Guanacaste HPV Natural History Study, an exploratory proof-of-principle case-control study compared TCR repertoires across cervical HPV16 outcomes. The parent cohort enrolled 10,000 or so women aged 18 or older in Guanacaste, Costa Rica, during about 1992 to 1994 and followed them for 7 to 8 years. For cases, a median interval of about 150 days, with an interquartile range of about 90 to 210 days, was observed between lesion detection and blood sampling. HLA typing was available for only a few women, so HLA type could not be excluded as a confounder. The 20 to 30 controls were women who cleared a single incident HPV16 infection within 12 months without developing precancer or cancer. Five blinded duplicates per group were added as quality controls, giving 60 or so samples: approximately 50 participants and around ten replicates. Median age was approximately 36 years in cases versus around 40 in controls, and baseline characteristics did not differ significantly. Cases and controls were matched on year of sample collection and on age within five years.

Reading the germline V gene gives CDR1 MNHEY and CDR2 SVGEGT. Between the V and J ends, shortened by 7 bases and 4 bases respectively, the junction contains 14 bases. From cysteine to phenylalanine, the CDR3 is 14 amino acids long. Sequencing covers 33 bases of the CDR3, shown here with the frame starting at base 1. Using the immunoSEQ assay, multiplex PCR amplified TCR beta CDR3 regions from an average of 1200 ng of genomic DNA per sample. Primer bias was corrected in the assay by using a complete synthetic TCR repertoire to establish an amplification baseline. The amplicons were sequenced using the Illumina platform. The original methods were these. Error correction of the sequences involved clustering with frequency ratios plus a modified nearest-neighbor algorithm, after which the sequences were analyzed in the immunoSEQ Analyzer using IMGT gene definitions. At each rarefaction depth, TCR richness and evenness were averaged across 20 rarefaction repeats, and any sample with fewer sequences than the depth was left out. Wilcoxon rank sum tests with FDR correction were used to compare V, D and J gene relative abundances between the groups. Blinded duplicates gave an intraclass correlation of around 96% for TCR richness and an average of around 76% across some 69 gene segments. TCRdb took this table from immuneACCESS and kept in-frame rearrangements with V and J called. Such tables lack part of the clones; where checked against another copy, unresolved V genes explain under half of the gap, and the rest is unexplained. That table gives V, J and clone size, and the DNA gave D and trimming. The table kept for this sample lists about 27,000 clones. Clones ranked in the top ten supply around 10% of the sample.

Every participant had a single incident cervical HPV16 infection, and prevalent HPV16 infections were excluded. Cervical HPV DNA was detected by MY09/MY11 PCR and genotyped by dot-blot hybridization. Roughly 16 mL of heparinized blood were centrifuged, and the buffy coat was split into aliquots, frozen at -30 degrees C, and then kept at -80 degrees C. Genomic DNA was extracted from buffy coat specimens using QIAGEN kits. The paper as a whole reports these results and caveats: The cross-sectional design could not show whether associations preceded infection or resulted from it; effector/memory subsets and HPV-specific T cells were not isolated. TCR repertoire richness was significantly higher in CIN3+ cases than in controls across sequencing depths, while evenness did not differ. Cases had lower TRBV6-7 relative abundance than controls (approximately 0.1% versus 0.16%; Bonferroni P = 0.0008). Because the number of T cells in each sample was unknown, differences in richness could reflect differing T-cell content rather than repertoire biology. Random forest classifiers that combined richness and V gene abundances separated cases from controls with an estimated AUC of 0.8 to 0.85.

A note on this clone: The antigen this receptor binds is unknown. The CDR3 end is not reached by the read, which stops 3 residues before it; the germline J gene fills it in.

The receptor comes from a woman between 18 and 69 years old with a cervical HPV16 infection that either progressed to CIN3+ or cleared (not recorded which). The rearranged segments are TRBV6-2 or TRBV6-3 and TRBJ2-1, with TRBD1 tentatively as D gene (7 bases match). The material sequenced was blood buffy coat. The CDR3 reads as follows: CASTTGEAYNEQFF. Partial CDR3 DNA: TGTGCCAGCACAACAGGGGAGGCTTACAATGAG.